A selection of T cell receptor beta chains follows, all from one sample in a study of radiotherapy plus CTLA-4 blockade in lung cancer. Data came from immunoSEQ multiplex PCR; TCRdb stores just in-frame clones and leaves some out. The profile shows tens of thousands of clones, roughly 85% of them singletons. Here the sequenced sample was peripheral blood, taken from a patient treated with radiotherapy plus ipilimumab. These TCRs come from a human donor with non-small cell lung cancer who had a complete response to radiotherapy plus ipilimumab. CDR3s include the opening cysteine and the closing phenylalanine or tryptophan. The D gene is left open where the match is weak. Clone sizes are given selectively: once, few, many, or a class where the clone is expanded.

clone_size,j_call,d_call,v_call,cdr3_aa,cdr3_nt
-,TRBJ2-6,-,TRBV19,CASSIALSGANVLTF,TGTGCCAGTAGTATAGCGCTCTCTGGGGCCAACGTCCTGACTTTC
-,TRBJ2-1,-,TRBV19,CASSDSRGSNEQFF,TGTGCCAGTAGTGATAGCCGGGGGTCTAATGAGCAGTTCTTC
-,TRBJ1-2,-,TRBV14,CVWGGYTF,TGTGTTTGGGGTGGCTACACCTTC
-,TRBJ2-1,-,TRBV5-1,CASSLLTNNEQFF,TGCGCCAGCAGCCTACTCACTAACAATGAGCAGTTCTTC
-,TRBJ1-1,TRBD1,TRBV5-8,CASILTYQGAAEAFF,TGTGCCAGCATCCTAACATACCAGGGGGCGGCCGAAGCTTTCTTT
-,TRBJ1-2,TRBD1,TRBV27,CASSLFGQGGDGYTF,TGTGCCAGCAGTCTCTTTGGACAGGGTGGTGATGGCTACACCTTC
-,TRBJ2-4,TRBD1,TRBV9,CAGQKTGGKNIQYF,TGTGCCGGGCAAAAGACAGGGGGCAAAAACATTCAGTACTTC
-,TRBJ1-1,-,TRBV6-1,CAIRGLPSEAFF,TGTGCCATCCGGGGACTCCCCTCTGAAGCTTTCTTT
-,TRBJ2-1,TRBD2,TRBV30,CAWSSTSGSRNEQFF,TGTGCCTGGAGTTCGACTAGCGGGAGTCGAAATGAGCAGTTCTTC
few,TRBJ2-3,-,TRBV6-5,CASSSFDTQYF,TGTGCCAGCAGTTCCTTTGATACGCAGTATTTT
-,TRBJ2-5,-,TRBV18,CASSPVEETQYF,TGTGCCAGCTCACCTGTAGAGGAGACCCAGTACTTC
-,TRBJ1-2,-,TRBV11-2,CASNQEGLYGYTF,TGTGCCAGCAACCAAGAGGGGCTATATGGCTACACCTTC
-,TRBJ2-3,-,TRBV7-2,CASSPPLDGTDTQYF,TGTGCCAGCAGTCCACCTCTCGACGGCACAGATACGCAGTATTTT
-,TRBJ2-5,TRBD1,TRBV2,CASSLSGQGAKGETQYF,TGTGCCAGCAGTTTGTCGGGACAGGGGGCCAAGGGGGAGACCCAGTACTTC
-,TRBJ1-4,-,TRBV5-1,CASSVPEGGRDEKLFF,TGCGCCAGCAGCGTCCCGGAAGGGGGGCGGGATGAAAAACTGTTTTTT
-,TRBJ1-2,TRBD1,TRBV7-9,CASSPGTGGAGGYTF,TGTGCCAGCAGCCCCGGGACAGGGGGCGCGGGTGGCTACACCTTC
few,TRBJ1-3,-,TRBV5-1,CASSLASGSSGNTIYF,TGCGCCAGCAGCTTGGCCTCGGGATCAAGTGGAAACACCATATATTTT
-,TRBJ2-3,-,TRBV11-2,CASSLDGGGSTDTQYF,TGTGCCAGCAGCTTAGATGGGGGAGGAAGCACAGATACGCAGTATTTT